Sequencing of this T cell receptor (beta chain) was carried out in a study of OX40 agonist ivuxolimab in advanced cancers. Profiling relied on immunoSEQ multiplex PCR, and the TCRdb table lists in-frame clones only, not all of them. The sample carries about 86,000 clones, 80% to 95% recorded once. Germline V gene sequence: CDR1 MDHEN, CDR2 SYDVKM. J gave up 2 bases and V 6 bases, and 6 bases lay outside the gene matches. The CDR3 length is 15 residues. This sequence was found in an adult with an advanced solid tumor such as melanoma, head and neck, liver or kidney cancer. The chain joins TRBV28 to TRBJ2-1; 8 bases line up with TRBD2. Here the sequenced sample was CD4+ or CD8+ T cells sorted from blood, taken in a trial of the OX40 agonist ivuxolimab. CDR3: CASRLGGVTYNEQFF. CDR3 bases: TGTGCCAGCAGACTCGGGGGGGTCACCTACAATGAGCAGTTCTTC.